The 11 T cell receptor beta chains presented below share a single source sample, sequenced in a study of CD8+ T cells in alopecia areata. Following extraction, RNA underwent reverse transcription to cDNA, which served as the sequencing template. The assay was immunoSEQ multiplex PCR, and TCRdb's table has in-frame clones only and misses some. The profile covers 160,000 or so clones, with about 72% appearing a single time and about an eighth taken by the ten largest. The specimen comprised CD8+ T cells sorted from blood, sampled at week 0. Receptors originate from a human donor with alopecia areata.

The chain combines TRBV5-1 with TRBJ2-1; D remains unclear. Germline V gene data show CDR1 as SGHRS and CDR2 as YFSETQ. Trimming took off 1 base at V and 4 bases at J, with 6 bases between the two ends. CDR3 size: 13 residues. CDR3 loop: CASSLTNYNEQFF. In nucleotides, the CDR3 is TGCGCCAGCAGCTTGACAAATTACAATGAGCAGTTCTTC.

The chain has TRBV6-1 and TRBJ2-5; TRBD2 matches 12 bases. V was pared by 2 bases and J by 3 bases, with 4 bases of the junction left unmatched. CDR1 MNHNS and CDR2 SASEGT come from the germline V gene. CDR3 length equals 16 residues. The CDR3 reads CASSEPLAGGEETQYF. Written as DNA, the CDR3 is TGTGCCAGCAGTGAACCACTAGCGGGGGGCGAAGAGACCCAGTACTTC.

The count of this clone is one. The chain has TRBV20-1 and TRBJ2-7; no firm D call. The V gene lost 5 bases and the J gene lost 3 bases, with 8 bases spanning the gap. The germline V gene encodes CDR1 DFQATT and CDR2 SNEGSKA (reference sequence). This CDR3 region has 11 residues. CDR3 loop: CSARYDYEQYF. In DNA form, the CDR3 reads TGCAGTGCTCGATACGACTACGAGCAGTACTTC.

This chain joins TRBV30 and TRBJ2-5; weak D call: TRBD2 (6 bases). Germline V gives CDR1 GTSNPN, CDR2 SVGIG (reference sequence). The CDR3 sequence is 14 residues long. CDR3 loop: CATKGGAYQETQYF. CDR3 DNA sequence: TGTGCGACTAAAGGCGGGGCGTACCAAGAGACCCAGTACTTC.

The chain joins TRBV5-6 to TRBJ1-5; D is perhaps TRBD1 (5 bases). Looked up from germline, CDR1 is SGHDT and CDR2 is YYEEEE. The CDR3 is made up of 14 amino acids. V shed 0 bases and J shed 9 bases, with 13 bases lying between them. The CDR3 sequence is CASSLGDVVGPQHF. The CDR3 DNA sequence: TGTGCCAGCAGCTTGGGGGACGTGGTGGGGCCCCAGCATTTT.

The chain uses TRBV10-1 and TRBJ2-7; 7 nucleotides match TRBD1. CDR1 and CDR2 (germline): WNHNN, SYGVQD (reference sequence). There are 15 residues in the CDR3. J was trimmed by 3 bases and V by 2 bases; bases with no gene match: 7. DNA for the CDR3: TGCGCCAGCAGTGAGCTGACAGGGTCGATCTACGAGCAGTACTTC. The encoded protein is CASSELTGSIYEQYF.

This clone has a single count. The chain recombines TRBV7-8 with TRBJ2-1, with 9 bases lining up with TRBD2. V lost 3 bases to trimming and J lost 4 bases; unmatched junction nucleotides: 7. The CDR3 sequence is 16 residues long. Germline lookup yields CDR1 SGHVS and CDR2 FQNEAQ. CDR3: CASSFWRGGRYNEQFF. CDR3 sequence (DNA): TGTGCCAGCAGCTTCTGGCGGGGGGGCCGATACAATGAGCAGTTCTTC.

The chain uses TRBV6-5 and TRBJ2-1; D uncertain. The CDR3 totals 15 residues. Trimming pared 6 bases from V and 7 bases from J, leaving 19 bases between. Germline V gene data show CDR1 as MNHEY and CDR2 as SVGAGI. The chain's CDR3 is CASSSTPGLRNEQFF. CDR3 DNA: TGTGCCAGCAGCAGTACACCGGGTCTCAGGAATGAGCAGTTCTTC.

This clone was found a few times. CDR3 in amino acids: CSVEDPDGDGYTF. The CDR3 nucleotides read TGCAGCGTTGAAGATCCGGACGGAGATGGCTACACCTTC. The V and J genes are TRBV29-1 and TRBJ1-2; D unclear. Between the trimmed V and J ends, which lost 0 bases and 6 bases, there was a span of 11 bases. Germline V gene data show CDR1 as SQVTM and CDR2 as ANQGSEA. This CDR3 contains 13 residues. The full variable domain, its missing parts supplied by reference TRBV29-1 and TRBJ1-2, is SAVISQKPSRDICQRGTSLTIQCQVDSQVTMMFWYRQQPGQSLTLIATANQGSEATYESGFVIDKFPISRPNLTFSTLTVSNMSPEDSSIYLCSVEDPDGDGYTFGSGTRLTVV.

The rearrangement uses TRBV5-1 and TRBJ2-7, with 8 nucleotides matching TRBD1. The CDR3 has 15 residues. Germline CDR1 SGHRS, CDR2 YFSETQ. The trim removed 4 bases at V and 4 bases at J, leaving 10 bases unmatched. CDR3 bases: TGCGCCAGCAGCGAATGGACAGGGAGTGGGTACGAGCAGTACTTC. It translates to CASSEWTGSGYEQYF. The full variable domain, with the rest looked up from reference TRBV5-1 and TRBJ2-7, is KAGVTQTPRYLIKTRGQQVTLSCSPISGHRSVSWYQQTPGQGLQFLFEYFSETQRNKGNFPGRFSGRQFSNSRSEMNVSTLELGDSALYLCASSEWTGSGYEQYFGPGTRLTVT.

The rearrangement joins TRBV6-1 to TRBJ2-6; D gene uncertain. The CDR3 totals 15 residues. Germline-derived CDR1 and CDR2 are MNHNS and SASEGT. With 1 base removed from V and 0 bases from J, the gap between germline ends came to 4 bases. CDR3 loop: CASSEGSSGANVLTF. DNA for the CDR3: TGTGCCAGCAGTGAAGGTAGCTCTGGGGCCAACGTCCTGACTTTC.